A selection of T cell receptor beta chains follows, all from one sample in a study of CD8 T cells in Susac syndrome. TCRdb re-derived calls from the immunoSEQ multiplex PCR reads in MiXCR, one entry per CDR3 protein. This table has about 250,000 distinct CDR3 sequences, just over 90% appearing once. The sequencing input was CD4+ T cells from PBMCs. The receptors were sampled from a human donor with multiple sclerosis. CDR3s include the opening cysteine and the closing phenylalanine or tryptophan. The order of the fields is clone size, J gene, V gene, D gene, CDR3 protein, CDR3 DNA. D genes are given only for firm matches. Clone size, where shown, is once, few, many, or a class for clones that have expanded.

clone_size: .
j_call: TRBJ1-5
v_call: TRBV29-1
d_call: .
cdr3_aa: CSVQEGGDQPQHF
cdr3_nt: TGCAGCGTCCAAGAAGGAGGGGATCAGCCCCAGCATTTT

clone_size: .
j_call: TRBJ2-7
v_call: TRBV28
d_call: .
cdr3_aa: CASSFSRDRSLNQQYF
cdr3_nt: TGTGCCAGCAGTTTTAGCCGGGACCGTTCTCTGAACCAGCAGTACTTC

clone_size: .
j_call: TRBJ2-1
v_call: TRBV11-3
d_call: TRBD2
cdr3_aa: CASSFESGLAANEQFF
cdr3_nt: TGTGCCAGCAGCTTCGAATCGGGACTAGCGGCCAATGAGCAGTTCTTC

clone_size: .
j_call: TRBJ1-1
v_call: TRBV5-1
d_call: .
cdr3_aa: CASSLATDTEAFF
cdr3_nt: TGCGCCAGCAGCTTGGCTACGGACACTGAAGCTTTCTTT

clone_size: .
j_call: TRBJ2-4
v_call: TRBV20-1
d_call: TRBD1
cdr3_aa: CSAATAPGQGLAKNIQYF
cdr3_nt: TGCAGTGCTGCTACTGCTCCGGGACAGGGCCTGGCCAAAAACATTCAGTACTTC

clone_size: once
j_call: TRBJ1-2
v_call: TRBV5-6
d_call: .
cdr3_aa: CASSLSQGYGYGYTF
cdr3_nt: TGTGCCAGCAGCTTGAGTCAGGGCTATGGATATGGCTACACCTTC

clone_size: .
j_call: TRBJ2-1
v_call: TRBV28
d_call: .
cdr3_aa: CASKHNRKHEQFF
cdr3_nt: TGTGCCAGCAAGCATAACAGGAAGCATGAGCAGTTCTTC

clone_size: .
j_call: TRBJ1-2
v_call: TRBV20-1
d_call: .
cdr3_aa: CSARGTDYGYTF
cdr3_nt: TGCAGTGCTAGGGGGACCGACTATGGCTACACCTTC

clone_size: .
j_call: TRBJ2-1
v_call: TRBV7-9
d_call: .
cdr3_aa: CASSLASSDNEQFF
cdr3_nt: TGTGCCAGCAGCTTAGCCTCTTCGGACAATGAGCAGTTCTTC

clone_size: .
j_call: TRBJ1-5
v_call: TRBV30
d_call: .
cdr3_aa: CAWSVLKGGKQPQHF
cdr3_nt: TGTGCCTGGAGTGTACTAAAAGGGGGGAAACAGCCCCAGCATTTT

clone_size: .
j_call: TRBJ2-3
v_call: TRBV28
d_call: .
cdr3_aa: CASSPPGVDTQYF
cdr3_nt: TGTGCCAGCAGTCCTCCGGGGGTGGATACGCAGTATTTT

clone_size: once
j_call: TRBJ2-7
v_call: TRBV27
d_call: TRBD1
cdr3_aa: CASRGQPYEQYF
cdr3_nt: TGTGCCAGCAGGGGACAGCCCTACGAGCAGTACTTC

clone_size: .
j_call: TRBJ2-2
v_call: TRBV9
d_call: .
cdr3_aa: CASSGRPGATGELFF
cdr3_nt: TGTGCCAGCAGCGGTAGGCCGGGAGCCACCGGGGAGCTGTTTTTT

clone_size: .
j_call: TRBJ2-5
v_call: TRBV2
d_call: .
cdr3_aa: CASSESYPQETQYF
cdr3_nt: TGTGCCAGCAGTGAATCATACCCCCAAGAGACCCAGTACTTC

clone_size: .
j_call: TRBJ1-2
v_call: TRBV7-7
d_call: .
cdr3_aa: CASSLGPGYGYTF
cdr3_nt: TGTGCTAGCAGCTTAGGCCCGGGGTATGGCTACACCTTC